These 10 T cell receptor beta chains were all obtained from the same sample, sequenced in a study of blood T cell repertoires in COVID-19. TCRdb keeps only in-frame clones here, not all; method: immunoSEQ multiplex PCR. Of about 180,000 clones listed, approximately 84% were seen once; the top ten hold over 0.95%. The sample comprised PBMCs or T cells enriched from blood (not recorded which). These receptors came from a human donor with acute COVID-19. The donor label of this sample is uncertain.

Concerning this clone: The junction departs from the called germline gene at one end, perhaps through a read error. This CDR3 is also generated by other DNA sequences in the sample. The gene calls are TRBV6-2 or TRBV6-3 and TRBJ1-2; D perhaps matches TRBD1 (6 bases). CDR3 length: 15 residues. Germline V gene sequence: CDR1 MNHEY, CDR2 SVGEGT. In DNA, the CDR3 is TGTGCCAGCAGTTCCTCCGGGACACCTGAATCGGGCTACACTTTC. This translates into CASSSSGTPESGYTF.

The V gene is TRBV3-1 (or the pseudogene TRBV3-2), the J gene TRBJ2-5; 13 nucleotides agree with TRBD2. There are 15 residues in the CDR3. Germline V gene data show CDR1 as LGHDT and CDR2 as YNNKEL (reference sequence). The V and J ends lost 8 bases and 5 bases, in that order; junction bases with no gene match: 8. In nucleotides, the CDR3 is TGTGCCAGCTGTCTACTAGCGGGGGGGCAGGAGACCCAGTACTTC. The encoded protein is CASCLLAGGQETQYF.

Written as DNA, the CDR3 is TGTGCCAGCAGGCCCCGACAGGGGGCTTTCGGCGAGCAGTACTTC. This translates into CASRPRQGAFGEQYF. The chain employs TRBV11-2 and TRBJ2-7; TRBD1 matches at 10 bases. The J segment lost 6 bases and the V segment lost 6 bases, leaving 11 bases of the junction unmatched. CDR1 and CDR2 from the germline V gene are SGHAT and FQNNGV. The length of the CDR3 is 15 residues.

The chain is built from TRBV5-8 and TRBJ2-7, with D possibly TRBD2 on 5 matching bases. The CDR3 is made up of 16 amino acids. The ends were cut back, 0 bases at V and 1 base at J, with 14 bases in the middle. Germline CDR1 reads SGHTS; CDR2 reads YDEGEE. CDR3 region: CASSLVITRGSYEQYF. The DNA for the CDR3 is TGTGCCAGCAGCTTGGTTATTACCCGGGGTTCCTACGAGCAGTACTTC.

The chain combines TRBV7-3 with TRBJ2-1; unclear D gene. V was clipped by 0 bases and J by 2 bases, with 8 bases between them. This CDR3 spans 15 amino acids. The germline V gene has CDR1 SGHTA and CDR2 FQGTGA. The CDR3: CASSLTSEPYNEQFF. As DNA, the CDR3 is TGTGCCAGCAGCTTAACGTCCGAGCCCTACAATGAGCAGTTCTTC.

J is TRBJ1-2 and V is TRBV7-9; 7 positions agree with TRBD1. The V gene end was trimmed by 5 bases and the J gene end by 0 bases; junction bases not matched to a gene: 3. Germline-derived CDR1 and CDR2 are SEHNR and FQNEAQ (reference sequence). This CDR3 region has 14 residues. For the CDR3, the DNA is TGTGCCAGCAGCCCGGGACAGACTAACTATGGCTACACCTTC. Its protein is CASSPGQTNYGYTF.

The J gene is TRBJ1-3, the V gene TRBV25-1; maybe TRBD1 (6 bases). Trimming stripped 1 base from V and 2 bases from J, with 12 bases between. This CDR3 contains 16 residues. From germline, CDR1 is MGHDK and CDR2 SYGVNS. The CDR3 region has the DNA TGTGCCAGCAGTGAATGGCGGGGGGCGACTGGAAACACCATATATTTT. Its translation is CASSEWRGATGNTIYF.

There are a few counts of this clone. The chain joins TRBV4-2 to TRBJ2-3, with 12 bases lining up with TRBD2. The CDR3 runs 16 residues. CDR1 and CDR2 (germline): LGHNA, YNFKEQ. V lost 4 bases, J lost 0 bases, and 2 bases stayed unmatched. CDR3 sequence: CASSPLAGGSTDTQYF. The CDR3 DNA reads TGTGCCAGCAGCCCACTAGCGGGGGGTAGCACAGATACGCAGTATTTT.

The rearrangement joins TRBV11-1 to TRBJ2-3, with D possibly matching TRBD2 (6 bases). This CDR3 comprises 14 residues. Germline values: CDR1 SGHAT, CDR2 FQDESV (reference sequence). As DNA, the CDR3 is TGTTCTCGCCCGGCGGGGTGGGCCCAAGATACGCAGTATTTT. This translates into CSRPAGWAQDTQYF. The full variable domain, rest sourced from reference TRBV11-1 and TRBJ2-3, is EAEVAQSPRYKITEKSQAVAFWCDPISGHATLYWYRQILGQGPELLVQFQDESVVDDSQLPKDRFSAERLKGVDSTLKIQPAELGDSAMYLCSRPAGWAQDTQYFGPGTRLTVL.

The rearrangement uses TRBV7-9 and TRBJ1-3, with 7 bases identical to TRBD1. V dropped 3 bases and J dropped 3; count of bases not matched to a gene: 14. The germline gives CDR1 SEHNR, CDR2 FQNEAQ (reference sequence). The CDR3 length is 18 residues. The CDR3 spells CASSFPKGAGLGGNTIYF. As DNA, the CDR3 is TGTGCCAGCAGCTTCCCGAAGGGGGCAGGGCTCGGTGGAAACACCATATATTTT.